This passage covers 10 T cell receptor beta chains from one sample sequenced in a study of blood T cell repertoires in COVID-19. Generated by immunoSEQ multiplex PCR, the TCRdb table keeps only in-frame clones and is missing some. The sample yields some 260,000 clones, around 82% seen once. Sample: peripheral blood. All receptors come from a young woman with acute or convalescent COVID-19.

The chain links TRBV29-1 to TRBJ2-2; 8 positions agree with TRBD2. CDR3 length: 13 amino acids. Trimming at V came to 4 bases and at J to 3 bases, leaving 1 base not matched to a gene. CDR1 is SQVTM and CDR2 is ANQGSEA in the germline V gene. The CDR3 sequence is CSVALADTGELFF. The CDR3 DNA reads TGCAGCGTTGCACTAGCGGACACCGGGGAGCTGTTTTTT.

The count of this clone is one. DNA for the CDR3: TGTGCCAGCAGCTTGCTGGACAGGGATAATTCACCCCTCCACTTT. The encoded protein is CASSLLDRDNSPLHF. The chain is built from TRBV5-6 and TRBJ1-6; 8 bases line up with TRBD1. There are 15 residues in the CDR3. V was pared by 1 base and J by 5 bases, with 2 bases of the junction left unmatched. Germline lookup yields CDR1 SGHDT and CDR2 YYEEEE. Full variable domain (rest looked up from reference TRBV5-6 and TRBJ1-6): DAGVTQSPTHLIKTRGQQVTLRCSPKSGHDTVSWYQQALGQGPQFIFQYYEEEERQRGNFPDRFSGHQFPNYSSELNVNALLLGDSALYLCASSLLDRDNSPLHFGNGTRLTVT.

The chain combines TRBV2 with TRBJ1-1; TRBD1 might be the D (6 bases). V gave up 7 bases and J gave up 6 bases, with 15 bases separating them. Germline V gene lookup returns CDR1 SNHLY and CDR2 FYNNEI. The CDR3 runs to 13 residues. The chain's CDR3 is CASTPQGLSEAFF. CDR3 sequence (DNA): TGTGCCAGCACCCCGCAGGGGTTATCTGAAGCTTTCTTT.

This clone was observed a handful of times. The chain carries TRBV20-1 and TRBJ1-1, with a weak D call TRBD1 (6 bases). Trimming left V 3 bases short and J 4 bases short, with 18 bases between. CDR1 DFQATT and CDR2 SNEGSKA come from the germline V gene (reference sequence). The CDR3 length is 15 residues. The CDR3 protein is CSASLAGGLPTEAFF. CDR3 sequence (DNA): TGCAGTGCTAGTTTGGCGGGGGGCCTTCCCACTGAAGCTTTCTTT.

This clone showed up just once. This chain connects TRBV7-2 to TRBJ2-7; tentatively, D is TRBD1 (6 bases). V was trimmed by 3 bases and J by 5 bases, leaving 14 bases between them. The CDR3 is 14 residues long. Germline CDR1 is SGHTA and CDR2 is FQGNSA. CDR3 sequence reads: CASSFVGTKNEQYF. For the CDR3, the DNA is TGTGCCAGCAGCTTCGTCGGGACAAAAAACGAGCAGTACTTC.

This rearrangement joins TRBV4-3 to TRBJ2-1, with 10 bases identical to TRBD2. V was pared by 0 bases and J by 5 bases, with 4 bases of the junction left unmatched. There are 16 residues in the CDR3. Per germline, CDR1 LGHNA and CDR2 YSLEER. The CDR3 coding sequence is TGCGCCAGCAGCCAAGATTTAGCGGGGGGCGACAATGAGCAGTTCTTC. It encodes CASSQDLAGGDNEQFF.

The rearrangement uses TRBV18 and TRBJ2-2; 7 positions match TRBD2. Germline V CDR1 and CDR2: KGHSH, LQKENI. V trimming: 5 bases; J trimming: 0 bases; junction bases outside the gene matches: 0. CDR3 length: 14 residues. CDR3 sequence (DNA): TGTGCCAGCTCAGGACTAGCGAACACCGGGGAGCTGTTTTTT. Amino acids: CASSGLANTGELFF.

This sequence joins TRBV5-1 and TRBJ2-3; 16 nucleotides agree with TRBD2. V trimming: 4 bases; J trimming: 5 bases; junction bases outside the gene matches: 7. This CDR3 region has 17 residues. Germline-derived CDR1 and CDR2 are SGHRS and YFSETQ. The CDR3 is CASSPGTSGRAVDTQYF. The CDR3 bases are TGCGCCAGCAGCCCCGGGACTAGCGGGAGGGCAGTAGATACGCAGTATTTT.

The CDR3 reads CASSSLPLAGKSTDTQYF. CDR3 bases: TGTGCCAGCAGTTCCCTCCCTCTAGCGGGAAAAAGCACAGATACGCAGTATTTT. The chain links TRBV28 to TRBJ2-3, with TRBD2 matching over 9 bases. CDR1 MDHEN and CDR2 SYDVKM come from the germline V gene. This CDR3 is built from 18 residues. With 4 bases clipped from V and 0 bases from J, the junction kept 11 bases outside the gene matches.

The chain uses TRBV29-1 and TRBJ1-1; D perhaps matches TRBD1 (6 bases). Deletions cut 6 bases from V and 1 base from J, with 12 bases between. This CDR3 contains 13 residues. Germline assignment: CDR1 SQVTM and CDR2 ANQGSEA. The CDR3 loop reads CSVAEQGNTEAFF. The CDR3, as DNA: TGCAGCGTGGCGGAACAGGGGAACACTGAAGCTTTCTTT.